Listed below are T cell receptor beta chains from one sample, sequenced in a study of T cell repertoires in cytomegalovirus infection. Using its own MiXCR run on the reads, TCRdb lists one record per CDR3 protein. The sample has almost 550,000 distinct CDR3 sequences, 15% to 20% seen once; the top ten hold more than 20%. The specimen was CD8+ T cells from PBMCs. These receptors were collected from a human donor in good health (CMV status not recorded). Some clones in this sample may be carry-over from other donors' samples. Both conserved end residues are part of each CDR3. The order of the fields is D gene, clone size, J gene, V gene, CDR3 DNA, CDR3 protein. The D gene is left open where the match is weak. Size is stated for part of the rows, as once, few or many counts, or as a class when the clone is expanded.

D gene: TRBD2; clone size: few; J gene: TRBJ2-7; V gene: TRBV19; CDR3 DNA: TGTGCCAGTAGTATGCGCCGGGACTACCGATACGAGCAGTACTTC; CDR3 protein: CASSMRRDYRYEQYF
D gene: TRBD2; clone size: many; J gene: TRBJ2-5; V gene: TRBV6-6; CDR3 DNA: TGTGCCAGCAGTTACCTCGGGAGGGTTGAAGAGACCCAGTACTTC; CDR3 protein: CASSYLGRVEETQYF
D gene: .; clone size: few; J gene: TRBJ1-1; V gene: TRBV27; CDR3 DNA: TGTGCCTCAAGGGATGCGGGGGGGAACACTGAAGCTTTCTTT; CDR3 protein: CASRDAGGNTEAFF
D gene: .; clone size: .; J gene: TRBJ1-5; V gene: TRBV28; CDR3 DNA: TGTGCCGTCTCGAGGTCAACCAGGGGTAATCAGCCCCAGCATTTT; CDR3 protein: CAVSRSTRGNQPQHF
D gene: TRBD2; clone size: few; J gene: TRBJ2-5; V gene: TRBV7-6; CDR3 DNA: TGTGCCAGCAGTATGGGGGGAGGGCCAGAGACCCAGTACTTC; CDR3 protein: CASSMGGGPETQYF
D gene: TRBD2; clone size: many; J gene: TRBJ2-5; V gene: TRBV7-6; CDR3 DNA: TGTGCCAGCAGCTTGACTAGCGGGGGACAAGAGACCCAGTACTTC; CDR3 protein: CASSLTSGGQETQYF
D gene: TRBD1; clone size: .; J gene: TRBJ1-1; V gene: TRBV10-2; CDR3 DNA: TGCGCCAGCGGGACAGGGGGGGAGAACACTGAAGCTTTCTTT; CDR3 protein: CASGTGGENTEAFF
D gene: .; clone size: .; J gene: TRBJ2-7; V gene: TRBV29-1; CDR3 DNA: TGCAGCGTTGAAAAGGTTGGGAGCTCCTACGAGCAGTACTTC; CDR3 protein: CSVEKVGSSYEQYF
D gene: .; clone size: .; J gene: TRBJ2-7; V gene: TRBV4-1; CDR3 DNA: TGCGCCAGCAGCCAAGCCATGACAGACGAGCAGTACTTC; CDR3 protein: CASSQAMTDEQYF
D gene: .; clone size: few; J gene: TRBJ1-4; V gene: TRBV19; CDR3 DNA: TGTGCCAGTGGGGACCCCCGGGGTGAAAAACTGTTTTTT; CDR3 protein: CASGDPRGEKLFF
D gene: .; clone size: many; J gene: TRBJ1-4; V gene: TRBV12-5; CDR3 DNA: TGTGCTAGTGGTTCCCCGTTCGGGGGGGTTAATGAAAAACTGTTTTTT; CDR3 protein: CASGSPFGGVNEKLFF
D gene: .; clone size: many; J gene: TRBJ2-7; V gene: TRBV19; CDR3 DNA: TGTGCCAGTAGTATAGGGGCCATGGCAGGCCCCTACGAGCAGTACTTC; CDR3 protein: CASSIGAMAGPYEQYF
D gene: TRBD1; clone size: .; J gene: TRBJ2-7; V gene: TRBV5-6; CDR3 DNA: TGTGCCAGCACCCCGGGACAGGACTACTCCTACGAGCAGTACTTC; CDR3 protein: CASTPGQDYSYEQYF
D gene: TRBD2; clone size: .; J gene: TRBJ2-7; V gene: TRBV10-2; CDR3 DNA: TGCGCCAGCAGGATTGGGACTAGCGGTTCCTACGAGCAGTACTTC; CDR3 protein: CASRIGTSGSYEQYF